The 29 T cell receptor beta chains given below trace back to one sample, sequenced in a study of radiotherapy plus CTLA-4 blockade in lung cancer. Sequencing used immunoSEQ multiplex PCR; TCRdb keeps in-frame clones, though not all of them. The table includes 70,000 to 85,000 clones, just under 75% detected once. Here the sequenced sample was peripheral blood, taken from a patient treated with radiotherapy plus ipilimumab. The receptors derive from a human donor with non-small cell lung cancer whose response to radiotherapy plus ipilimumab could not be evaluated.

The V call is TRBV6-1, the J call TRBJ2-1; D may be TRBD1 (6 bases). This CDR3 spans 16 amino acids. Germline V lookup: CDR1 MNHNS, CDR2 SASEGT. The V end lost 3 bases, the J end lost 10 bases, and 22 bases lay between the germline ends. The CDR3 sequence: CASSERPGEGDAEQFF. Here the CDR3 DNA reads TGTGCCAGCAGTGAGAGGCCAGGGGAAGGGGATGCGGAGCAGTTCTTC.

The J gene is TRBJ1-2, the V gene TRBV10-3, with D tentatively TRBD1 (6 bases). The CDR3 length is 15 residues. Germline lookup yields CDR1 ENHRY and CDR2 SYGVKD. Trimming cost V 6 bases and J 1 base, with 15 bases left between them. CDR3 sequence (DNA): TGTGCCATCAGCACCCGAGGACAGATTAACTATGGCTACACCTTC. Protein sequence: CAISTRGQINYGYTF.

This sequence joins TRBV6-6 and TRBJ1-2; D is undetermined. Between the trimmed V and J ends, which lost 7 bases and 3 bases, there was a span of 18 bases. The CDR3 spans 15 residues. Germline-derived CDR1 and CDR2 are MNHNY and SVGAGI (reference sequence). The chain's CDR3 is CASMPLYPRDYGYTF. As DNA, the CDR3 is TGTGCCAGCATGCCCCTCTACCCCCGGGACTATGGCTACACCTTC.

The V gene is TRBV5-8, the J gene TRBJ2-3, with TRBD2 matching over 8 bases. J gave up 2 bases and V 0 bases, and 5 bases lay outside the gene matches. This CDR3 comprises 16 residues. Germline V lookup: CDR1 SGHTS, CDR2 YDEGEE. The CDR3 sequence: CASSLGAGGSTDTQYF. CDR3 coding DNA: TGTGCCAGCAGCTTGGGGGCGGGGGGATCCACAGATACGCAGTATTTT.

The J gene is TRBJ1-4, the V gene TRBV7-2; possibly TRBD1 for D (6 bases). V was pared by 2 bases and J by 4 bases, with 17 bases between. Germline V CDR1 and CDR2: SGHTA, FQGNSA. The CDR3 totals 17 residues. The CDR3 is CASSLTQGLYYNEKLFF. CDR3 sequence (DNA): TGTGCCAGCAGCTTAACCCAGGGGTTGTACTATAATGAAAAACTGTTTTTT. The full variable domain, rest sourced from reference TRBV7-2 and TRBJ1-4, is GAGVSQSPSNKVTEKGKDVELRCDPISGHTALYWYRQSLGQGLEFLIYFQGNSAPDKSGLPSDRFSAERTGGSVSTLTIQRTQQEDSAVYLCASSLTQGLYYNEKLFFGSGTQLSVL.

J is TRBJ2-7 and V is TRBV2; D is uncertain. The germline V and J ends were trimmed by 2 bases and 4 bases, with 15 bases remaining between them. Germline V gene sequence: CDR1 SNHLY, CDR2 FYNNEI. The CDR3 covers 15 residues. CDR3 amino acids: CASSERPGGTYEQYF. The CDR3 bases are TGTGCCAGCAGTGAACGTCCGGGTGGAACTTACGAGCAGTACTTC.

The chain carries TRBV19 and TRBJ2-2, with 10 bases matching TRBD2. The CDR3 runs to 18 residues. V gave up 2 bases and J gave up 0 bases; unmatched junction bases: 6. The germline V gene has CDR1 LNHDA and CDR2 SQIVND (reference sequence). The DNA for the CDR3 is TGTGCCAGTAGTATAACGGGGCTAGCGGGGGCGAACACCGGGGAGCTGTTTTTT. Residues: CASSITGLAGANTGELFF.

This clone was seen only once. V and J are TRBV5-5 and TRBJ1-2; TRBD1 is a possible D gene (6 bases). CDR3 length: 13 residues. The germline V gene has CDR1 SGHKS and CDR2 YYEKEE (reference sequence). V lost 3 bases to trimming and J lost 8 bases, with 14 bases between them. DNA of the CDR3: TGTGCCAGCAGCTCGTTGGGACATCGGGGCTACACCTTC. Its protein is CASSSLGHRGYTF. The full variable domain, in which reference TRBV5-5 and TRBJ1-2 provide the parts outside the CDR3, is DAGVTQSPTHLIKTRGQQVTLRCSPISGHKSVSWYQQVLGQGPQFIFQYYEKEERGRGNFPDRFSARQFPNYSSELNVNALLLGDSALYLCASSSLGHRGYTFGSGTRLTVV.

The chain employs TRBV27 and TRBJ1-5, with a weak D call TRBD1 (6 bases). CDR1 is MNHEY, CDR2 SMNVEV, per germline (reference sequence). Trimming took off 8 bases at V and 3 bases at J, with 14 bases between the two ends. This CDR3 is built from 14 residues. CDR3 sequence reads: CASRRQADNQPQHF. The CDR3 DNA follows: TGTGCCAGCCGCAGACAGGCCGACAATCAGCCCCAGCATTTT.

This chain connects TRBV7-3 to TRBJ2-3, with D possibly being TRBD2 (6 bases). The CDR3 runs 16 residues. Germline loops: CDR1 SGHTA, CDR2 FQGTGA. Trimming pared 1 base from V and 9 bases from J, leaving 20 bases between. The CDR3 reads CASSLMGVSGRGTQYF. The CDR3 bases are TGTGCCAGCAGCTTAATGGGGGTTAGCGGACGGGGAACGCAGTATTTT.

In its sample, this clone was seen a few times. The rearrangement uses TRBV7-3 and TRBJ2-2; 8 bases are a match to TRBD2. This CDR3 has 16 residues. V dropped 5 bases and J dropped 2; count of bases not matched to a gene: 7. Germline-derived CDR1 and CDR2 are SGHTA and FQGTGA. Here the CDR3 reads CASSPNGGANTGELFF. CDR3 nucleotide sequence: TGTGCCAGCAGCCCGAACGGGGGGGCTAACACCGGGGAGCTGTTTTTT.

The rearrangement links TRBV9 to TRBJ2-5; the match to TRBD2 covers 7 bases. CDR3 length: 15 amino acids. The V gene's germline CDR1 is SGDLS and CDR2 YYNGEE. The V gene end was trimmed by 0 bases and the J gene end by 2 bases; junction bases not matched to a gene: 4. CDR3 sequence (DNA): TGTGCCAGCAGCGTAGCCGCTAGCGGTCAAGAGACCCAGTACTTC. This gives the protein CASSVAASGQETQYF. Complete variable domain (other parts from reference TRBV9 and TRBJ2-5): DSGVTQTPKHLITATGQRVTLRCSPRSGDLSVYWYQQSLDQGLQFLIQYYNGEERAKGNILERFSAQQFPDLHSELNLSSLELGDSALYFCASSVAASGQETQYFGPGTRLLVL.

The chain recombines TRBV4-2 with TRBJ1-4; D is unresolved. This CDR3 spans 16 amino acids. Deletions cut 0 bases from V and 0 bases from J, with 8 bases between. Germline V gives CDR1 LGHNA, CDR2 YNFKEQ. The CDR3 protein is CASSQDIDTTNEKLFF. The DNA for the CDR3 is TGTGCCAGCAGCCAAGATATCGACACAACTAATGAAAAACTGTTTTTT.

V and J are TRBV10-3 and TRBJ2-1, with D unresolved. V gave up 0 bases and J gave up 1 base, with 7 bases separating them. Germline loops: CDR1 ENHRY, CDR2 SYGVKD. The CDR3 is made up of 15 amino acids. CDR3 DNA sequence: TGTGCCATCAGTGAGTCGACTGAATCCTACAATGAGCAGTTCTTC. Its translation: CAISESTESYNEQFF.

V and J are TRBV5-1 and TRBJ2-1; 11 bases are shared with TRBD1. This CDR3 has 18 amino acids. The germline V gene encodes CDR1 SGHRS and CDR2 YFSETQ. Trimming cost V 4 bases and J 6 bases; bases outside gene matches: 15. The CDR3 region is CASSLTPPGQGVLNEQFF. Written as DNA, the CDR3 is TGCGCCAGCAGCCTTACTCCTCCGGGACAGGGGGTCCTCAATGAGCAGTTCTTC.

This clone was picked up a small number of times. CDR3 sequence reads: CASIGRDTEAFF. The CDR3 DNA reads TGTGCCAGCATTGGGAGGGACACTGAAGCTTTCTTT. V is TRBV6-6 and J is TRBJ1-1; no firm D call. The CDR3 consists of 12 residues. The V end was cut by 7 bases, the J end by 3 bases, with 9 bases between. Germline assignment: CDR1 MNHNY and CDR2 SVGAGI (reference sequence).

The chain uses TRBV6-1 and TRBJ2-3; 10 positions match TRBD2. The J segment lost 3 bases and the V segment lost 6 bases, leaving 6 bases of the junction unmatched. The V gene's germline CDR1 is MNHNS and CDR2 SASEGT. CDR3 length equals 15 residues. The CDR3 nucleotides read TGTGCCAGCAGAGTCAGCGGGGGGGGGACAGATACGCAGTATTTT. This encodes CASRVSGGGTDTQYF.

The chain carries TRBV5-1 and TRBJ2-3; 8 bases agree with TRBD1. The CDR3 is 13 residues long. Trimming took 3 bases from V and 5 from J; bases not matched to a gene: 2. Per germline, CDR1 SGHRS and CDR2 YFSETQ. The CDR3 nucleotides read TGCGCCAGCAGCTCAGGGGGCCAAGATACGCAGTATTTT. This gives the protein CASSSGGQDTQYF. Using reference TRBV5-1 and TRBJ2-3 for the parts outside the CDR3, the full variable domain is KAGVTQTPRYLIKTRGQQVTLSCSPISGHRSVSWYQQTPGQGLQFLFEYFSETQRNKGNFPGRFSGRQFSNSRSEMNVSTLELGDSALYLCASSSGGQDTQYFGPGTRLTVL.

The V and J genes are TRBV5-5 and TRBJ1-5; 7 nucleotides match TRBD1. J lost 3 bases, V lost 3 bases, and 3 bases had no gene match. From germline, CDR1 is SGHKS and CDR2 YYEKEE (reference sequence). The CDR3 spans 14 residues. The CDR3 sequence: CASSSGQHNQPQHF. CDR3 nucleotides: TGTGCCAGCAGCTCGGGACAGCACAATCAGCCCCAGCATTTT.

The chain combines TRBV27 with TRBJ1-1, with D unclear. From germline, CDR1 is MNHEY and CDR2 SMNVEV (reference sequence). The CDR3 extends over 13 amino acids. Trimming left V 3 bases short and J 11 bases short, with 16 bases between. CDR3 sequence reads: CASSFTELTEAFF. The DNA of the CDR3 is TGTGCCAGCAGTTTTACGGAGCTCACGGAGGCTTTCTTT.

This chain joins TRBV19 and TRBJ2-2; TRBD1 is a possible D gene (7 bases). The CDR3 length is 16 residues. Per the germline V gene, CDR1 is LNHDA and CDR2 is SQIVND (reference sequence). Between the trimmed V and J ends, which lost 3 bases and 5 bases, there was a span of 16 bases. This CDR3 is CASSIRQGGLTGELFF. The CDR3 nucleotides read TGTGCCAGTAGTATCCGACAGGGAGGATTGACCGGGGAGCTGTTTTTT.

The chain is built from TRBV4-2 and TRBJ2-3; TRBD2 agrees at 7 bases. From germline, CDR1 is LGHNA and CDR2 YNFKEQ. The CDR3 covers 16 residues. V gave up 6 bases and J gave up 0 bases; unmatched junction bases: 9. For the CDR3, the DNA is TGTGCCAGCAGTCGATCATGGGGGGGGAGCACAGATACGCAGTATTTT. Translating it yields CASSRSWGGSTDTQYF.

V and J are TRBV9 and TRBJ2-2; 8 nucleotides line up with TRBD2. The CDR3 contains 16 residues. Germline CDR1 and CDR2: SGDLS and YYNGEE. After removal of 1 base from V and 2 bases from J, the junction contained 4 bases not matched to a gene. CDR3: CASSVSRGGNTGELFF. As DNA, the CDR3 is TGTGCCAGCAGCGTAAGCCGGGGGGGCAACACCGGGGAGCTGTTTTTT.

This clone was counted once. V is TRBV11-3 and J is TRBJ1-1; TRBD1 aligns across 9 bases. After removal of 1 base from V and 6 bases from J, the junction contained 3 bases not matched to a gene. The CDR3 runs to 14 residues. Looked up from germline, CDR1 is SGHNT and CDR2 is YENEEA. As DNA, the CDR3 is TGTGCCAGCAGCTTAGGACAGGGGGGCGCTGAAGCTTTCTTT. It encodes CASSLGQGGAEAFF.

The chain is built from TRBV4-2 and TRBJ2-1; 9 bases fit TRBD2. The J segment lost 4 bases and the V segment lost 0 bases, leaving 7 bases of the junction unmatched. The CDR3 spans 17 residues. Germline CDR1 LGHNA, CDR2 YNFKEQ. In DNA form, the CDR3 reads TGTGCCAGCAGCCAAGATGAGTCTAGCGGGACTTACAATGAGCAGTTCTTC. Translated: CASSQDESSGTYNEQFF.

This chain uses TRBV27 with TRBJ1-1, with 10 bases matching TRBD1. V lost 8 bases to trimming and J lost 0 bases; unmatched junction nucleotides: 15. Germline CDR1 and CDR2: MNHEY and SMNVEV (reference sequence). This CDR3 is 18 amino acids long. CDR3 in DNA: TGTGCCAGCTACTATGGACCGGGACAGGGGATTATGAACACTGAAGCTTTCTTT. Translated, it gives CASYYGPGQGIMNTEAFF.

In DNA, the CDR3 is TGTGCCAGCAGCTCAGACAGTAACTATGGCTACACCTTC. This codes for CASSSDSNYGYTF. The chain has TRBV9 and TRBJ1-2, with D perhaps matching TRBD1 (5 bases). Per the germline V gene, CDR1 is SGDLS and CDR2 is YYNGEE. Trimming cost V 4 bases and J 1 base, with 8 bases left between them. The CDR3 has 13 residues.

The chain has TRBV11-3 and TRBJ2-1; 8 nucleotides agree with TRBD1. This CDR3 has 15 amino acids. V dropped 5 bases and J dropped 9; count of bases not matched to a gene: 12. Germline CDR1 reads SGHNT; CDR2 reads YENEEA. CDR3 residues: CASSPTSQGAGEQFF. The CDR3 DNA follows: TGTGCCAGCAGCCCCACTTCGCAGGGGGCAGGTGAGCAGTTCTTC. Full variable domain (rest looked up from reference TRBV11-3 and TRBJ2-1): EAGVVQSPRYKIIEKKQPVAFWCNPISGHNTLYWYLQNLGQGPELLIRYENEEAVDDSQLPKDRFSAERLKGVDSTLKIQPAELGDSAVYLCASSPTSQGAGEQFFGPGTRLTVL.

This sequence joins TRBV18 and TRBJ2-1, with D perhaps matching TRBD1 (5 bases). CDR3 size: 14 residues. V was pared by 6 bases and J by 0 bases, with 9 bases between. The germline V gene has CDR1 KGHSH and CDR2 LQKENI. CDR3 DNA: TGTGCCAGCTCCGAGCAGGGCTCCTACAATGAGCAGTTCTTC. As protein: CASSEQGSYNEQFF.